Below, 14 T cell receptor beta chains from the same sample are listed, as sequenced in a study of T cells in Graves' hyperthyroidism and ophthalmopathy. RNA transcripts were the template for amplifying TCR beta CDR3 regions. The TCR CDR3 was amplified in a first-round RT-PCR using the HTBI primer set. TCRdb used MiXCR to reprocess the multiplex PCR reads, holding one entry per CDR3 protein. The repertoire includes hundreds of thousands of distinct CDR3 sequences, roughly 14% of them detected once, and around 13% sits in the top ten. The sample was blood. These receptors were collected from a woman in her forties or fifties with Graves' ophthalmopathy.

The rearrangement links TRBV9 to TRBJ2-1, with unresolved D. CDR1 and CDR2 from the germline V gene are SGDLS and YYNGEE. CDR3 length equals 12 residues. Trimming left V 1 base short and J 8 bases short, with 7 bases between. Here the CDR3 reads CASSVLADEQFF. The CDR3 DNA is TGTGCCAGCAGCGTATTGGCTGATGAGCAGTTCTTC.

The chain carries TRBV7-8 and TRBJ1-5; D is unclear. From germline, CDR1 is SGHVS and CDR2 FQNEAQ. The CDR3 totals 13 residues. The V end lost 10 bases, the J end lost 0 bases, and 10 bases lay between the germline ends. The DNA for the CDR3 is TGTGCCACGGCGGGGTATAGCAATCAGCCCCAGCATTTT. Protein sequence: CATAGYSNQPQHF.

In its sample, this clonotype was seen many times. V is TRBV6-1 and J is TRBJ2-2; D may be TRBD1 (6 bases). The CDR3 totals 15 residues. CDR1 and CDR2 (germline): MNHNS, SASEGT. V dropped 4 bases and J dropped 1 base, with 10 bases sitting between them. CDR3 residues: CASSVTQGNTGELFF. The CDR3 DNA reads as TGTGCCAGCAGTGTTACACAGGGGAACACCGGGGAGCTGTTTTTT.

This clonotype was detected many times. One end of the junction fails to match germline, which may point to a read error. CDR3 DNA sequence: TGCGCCAGCAGCCCCCGGACAGGGAGCTACGAGCAGTACTTC. Amino acids: CASSPRTGSYEQYF. The rearrangement joins TRBV9 to TRBJ2-7; 8 bases align to TRBD1. This CDR3 contains 14 residues. Germline loops: CDR1 SGDLS, CDR2 YYNGEE. Looking up the rest from reference TRBV9 and TRBJ2-7 gives the full variable domain: DSGVTQTPKHLITATGQRVTLRCSPRSGDLSVYWYQQSLDQGLQFLIQYYNGEERAKGNILERFSAQQFPDLHSELNLSSLELGDSALYFCASSPRTGSYEQYFGPGTRLTVT.

This clonotype was found many times. The CDR3 sequence: CASRGGSDHRVTEAFF. The CDR3 DNA is TGCGCCAGCAGAGGCGGCTCCGATCATAGGGTCACTGAAGCTTTCTTT. The J gene is TRBJ1-1, the V gene TRBV5-1; D uncertain. Looked up from germline, CDR1 is SGHRS and CDR2 is YFSETQ. Trimming stripped 5 bases from V and 4 bases from J, with 21 bases between. This CDR3 has 16 residues.

This clonotype was seen a few times. This chain uses TRBV5-1 with TRBJ2-3; 8 bases are a match to TRBD2. Germline V gene lookup returns CDR1 SGHRS and CDR2 YFSETQ. V was pared by 4 bases and J by 0 bases, with 7 bases of the junction left unmatched. This CDR3 has 16 residues. CDR3 protein: CASSQILAESTDTQYF. The CDR3 DNA follows: TGCGCCAGCAGCCAAATACTAGCGGAAAGCACAGATACGCAGTATTTT.

This clonotype has a handful of counts. J is TRBJ2-7 and V is TRBV4-2, with D perhaps matching TRBD2 (6 bases). Germline CDR1 and CDR2: LGHNA and YNFKEQ. CDR3 length: 13 residues. With 0 bases removed from V and 4 bases from J, the gap between germline ends came to 7 bases. The CDR3 DNA is TGTGCCAGCAGCCAAGAGCTAGCGTACGAGCAGTACTTC. This translates into CASSQELAYEQYF.

This clonotype was recorded a few times. The chain is built from TRBV7-8 and TRBJ2-3, with 13 bases matching TRBD2. The CDR3 runs to 15 residues. The trim removed 6 bases at V and 14 bases at J, leaving 14 bases unmatched. Germline CDR1 is SGHVS and CDR2 is FQNEAQ. The CDR3 bases are TGTGCCAGCAGTCGCGACATACTGGGACTAGCGGGATCGTATTTT. Translation: CASSRDILGLAGSYF.

This clonotype occurred many times. This chain connects TRBV5-1 to TRBJ2-7, with 13 bases that match TRBD2. The junction had 9 bases not matched to a gene; V was cut back by 2 bases and J by 7 bases. This CDR3 region has 16 residues. Germline loops: CDR1 SGHRS, CDR2 YFSETQ. The CDR3: CASSFPRTSGSGEQYF. The CDR3 nucleotides read TGCGCCAGCAGCTTTCCTCGGACTAGCGGGAGTGGAGAGCAGTACTTC.

This clonotype has ten or more counts. V usage is TRBV3-1 and J usage is TRBJ2-5, with D maybe TRBD2 (6 bases). Germline assignment: CDR1 LGHDT and CDR2 YNNKEL (reference sequence). Deletions cut 0 bases from V and 7 bases from J, with 18 bases between. The CDR3 contains 16 residues. The CDR3 DNA reads TGTGCCAGCAGCCAAGAGGGAGGCAGGGTGGAGTTGACCCAGTACTTC. Its translation: CASSQEGGRVELTQYF.

The chain has TRBV24-1 and TRBJ1-4; 10 positions match TRBD1. Trimming cost V 4 bases and J 6 bases; bases outside gene matches: 4. The length of the CDR3 is 15 residues. CDR1 KGHDR and CDR2 SFDVKD come from the germline V gene. The CDR3 DNA sequence: TGTGCCACCAGTGACCCCGGGACAGGGGATGAAAAACTGTTTTTT. Its protein is CATSDPGTGDEKLFF.

This clonotype was seen many times. V and J are TRBV30 and TRBJ1-2; D remains ambiguous. Trimming shortened V by 0 bases and J by 6 bases, and 11 bases separated the two germline ends. This CDR3 has 13 residues. The germline V gene has CDR1 GTSNPN and CDR2 SVGIG (reference sequence). The CDR3: CAWSVTAPNGYTF. The CDR3 DNA follows: TGTGCCTGGAGTGTAACGGCCCCCAATGGCTACACCTTC.

This clonotype was observed a few times. The chain is built from TRBV11-1 and TRBJ2-1; D gene unclear. Looked up from germline, CDR1 is SGHAT and CDR2 is FQDESV (reference sequence). Between the trimmed V and J ends, which lost 5 bases and 0 bases, there was a span of 11 bases. The CDR3 has 15 residues. CDR3 sequence (DNA): TGTGCCAGCAGCCTTCGGGTGAGCTCCTACAATGAGCAGTTCTTC. It yields the protein CASSLRVSSYNEQFF.

The gene calls are TRBV25-1 and TRBJ2-1; D call uncertain. The V end lost 1 base, the J end lost 5 bases, and 12 bases lay between the germline ends. This CDR3 contains 15 residues. CDR1 and CDR2 (germline): MGHDK, SYGVNS. The CDR3 coding sequence is TGTGCCAGCAGTGAATTTGTTCTAGGAAACAATGAGCAGTTCTTC. It encodes CASSEFVLGNNEQFF.